This TCR beta chain is drawn from a study of spatial heterogeneity in lung cancer. Study overall: A total of more than 65 untreated early-stage non-small cell lung cancer patients served as donors. The study observed each unique TCR and UMI combination more than ten times on average in raw reads.

The CDR3 has 12 residues. Trimming pared 3 bases from V and 9 bases from J, leaving 8 bases between. Germline CDR1 is MNHNS and CDR2 is SASEGT. One entry per CDR3 protein results from TCRdb running MiXCR on the 5' RACE reads. The repertoire holds around 27,000 distinct CDR3 sequences, with 5% to 5.5% as singletons. Sample time point: blood at routine non-recurrence follow-up after resection. This clonotype was detected many times. Its antigen remains unidentified. Study conclusions and caveats: Compared with follow-up, resection was when ubiquitous expanded tumor TCRs appeared in blood more.

The V and J genes are TRBV6-1 and TRBJ2-2; D gene uncertain. This TCR was recovered from a female donor with early-stage non-small cell lung cancer. The sequenced sample was PBMCs, obtained at follow-up. In DNA, the CDR3 is TGTGCCAGCAGTGAGGCCTACCGGGAGCTGTTTTTT. It codes for CASSEAYRELFF.